This paragraph covers one T cell receptor beta chain sequence. The antigen remains unidentified. This specimen belongs to a study of T cell repertoires in cytomegalovirus infection. The wider study: The authors used CMV epitopes that were HLA-C-restricted (recently identified) and HLA-B-restricted (well studied). Public signatures in TCR beta pointed to CMV infection and matching HLA type. Findings of the study overall: Carriage of CMV together with the relevant HLA was identifiable through cumulative public TCR beta family frequency. Dominating the ex vivo response were HLA-C-restricted CMV-specific TCR beta clonotypes.

Trimming pared 6 bases from V and 3 bases from J, leaving 12 bases between. The CDR3 is made up of 13 amino acids. TCRdb passed the reads through MiXCR, listing each CDR3 protein once. The sample comprises approximately 600,000 distinct CDR3 sequences, around 40% of which are singletons, and over 45% rests with the top ten. The genes are TRBV12-3 or TRBV12-4 and TRBJ2-7; D may be TRBD1 (6 bases). This TCR derives from a human donor in good health (CMV status not recorded). Some clones in this sample may be carry-over from other donors' samples. This specimen was cultured PBMCs, taken from culture after CMV antigen stimulation. The CDR3 coding sequence is TGTGCCAGCAGGCAAGCAGGGGTCTACGAGCAGTACTTC. It yields the protein CASRQAGVYEQYF.